This record looks at one TCR beta chain sequence and its context. The data were obtained in a study of blood T cell repertoires in COVID-19. Overall study context: There were acute and convalescent COVID-19 samples, and they came from the United States, Italy and Spain. From T cells, B-cell-depleted T cells, or PBMCs came the material, which was cDNA or gDNA.

CDR1 SGHVS and CDR2 FNYEAQ come from the germline V gene. CDR3 length: 16 residues. The V and J ends lost 5 bases and 4 bases respectively, with 17 bases between them. The authors' processing: The authors estimated nucleated cell counts from reference gene primer amplification. Sequencing used immunoSEQ multiplex PCR; TCRdb keeps in-frame clones, though not all of them. D and trimming were read from the DNA, whereas the V and J calls and clone size are those reported in that table. The data show about 190,000 clones, under 80% seen once. The chain links TRBV7-6 to TRBJ1-4, with no clear D. The receptor was isolated from a woman aged 45-60 years with acute or convalescent COVID-19. The source material was peripheral blood. CDR3 coding DNA: TGTGCCAGCAGCCCCGGTAGTGGAGTTAATAATGAAAAACTGTTTTTT. Translated, it gives CASSPGSGVNNEKLFF. Looking up the rest from reference TRBV7-6 and TRBJ1-4 gives the full variable domain: GAGVSQSPRYKVTKRGQDVALRCDPISGHVSLYWYRQALGQGPEFLTYFNYEAQQDKSGLPNDRFSAERPEGSISTLTIQRTEQRDSAMYRCASSPGSGVNNEKLFFGSGTQLSVL.